This T cell receptor (beta chain) was recorded in a study of T cells in Graves' hyperthyroidism and ophthalmopathy. This clonotype was counted ten times or more. Its antigen is unknown. Uncontrolled infection, other autoimmune disease, pregnancy or lactation barred patients from enrollment. Findings and caveats of the study: For ophthalmopathy, model prediction preceded onset by a median 6.5 months. Ophthalmopathy cases were set apart from stable hyperthyroidism by a 13 V-J model. Among clonotypes expanded in thyroid above 0.001, most were also found in blood.

The germline CDR1 and CDR2 sequences are KGHDR and SFDVKD. CDR3 length: 13 amino acids. V lost 6 bases and J lost 2, with 9 bases in between. TCR beta CDR3 regions were amplified from RNA transcripts. A set of HTBI primers served as the primers for a first-round RT-PCR of the TCR CDR3. TCRdb recomputed calls from the multiplex PCR reads with MiXCR, one row per CDR3 protein. The sample lists roughly 500,000 distinct CDR3 sequences; roughly 45% were seen once. The receptor was derived from an adult woman with Graves' disease, either hyperthyroidism or ophthalmopathy (not recorded which). Material for sequencing was peripheral blood or thyroid tissue (not recorded which). V usage is TRBV24-1 and J usage is TRBJ1-2; D might be TRBD1 (6 bases). The CDR3 loop reads CATSLRGNYGYTF. The CDR3 coding sequence is TGTGCCACCAGTCTCAGGGGAAACTATGGCTACACCTTC.